This entry describes one T cell receptor (beta chain). Its binding antigen is unknown. No base quality values were provided; no much bigger clone lies one nucleotide off. This specimen comes from a study of blood T cell repertoires in COVID-19 (dated by TCRdb to the early 2020s). Regarding the complete study: The collaborator samples originated in the United States, Italy and Spain and spanned the acute and convalescent phases of COVID-19. Where HLA class I and class II types were available, the types were taken from metadata supplied by the sample provider, not from assay-based typing. A de-identified subject ID, COVID-19 status, age in years and sex were almost always included in the sample metadata. The repertoires were released in a freely available public database meant as a resource for research on the immune response to SARS-CoV-2. The dataset comprised deeply sampled blood TCRbeta repertoires from subjects exposed to, actively infected with, or recovered from COVID-19. The samples were drawn from the first 160 participants of the ongoing ImmuneRACE study and from 950 to 1,500 subjects provided by 6 global collaborators. The prospective study material was composed of cDNA or gDNA derived from T cells, B-cell-depleted T cells, or PBMCs.

The immunoSEQ Assay, a bias-controlled multiplex PCR, was used to amplify TCRbeta CDR3 regions from genomic DNA. Per the original workflow: Within the assay, amplification of reference gene primers was used to estimate how many nucleated cells each sample contained. To quantify the absolute abundance of each unique TCRbeta CDR3 rearrangement, sequence reads were collapsed and filtered. For each sample, productive Simpson clonality was calculated by taking the square root of Simpson's diversity index across productive rearrangements. Imported from immuneACCESS, the table was reduced by TCRdb to in-frame sequences with V and J called. These copies leave out some clones; in studies compared against another copy, an unresolved V gene accounts for under half, and the cause of the remainder is not known. V, J and clone size are those of that table, while D and trimming were read from the DNA. The sample table shows 110,000 to 150,000 clones, and about three quarters are seen once. Of the sample, 1.9% falls within the top ten clones.

Each collaborating institution followed its own protocols to collect whole blood in K2EDTA tubes. For TCRbeta analysis, collaborators shipped samples in one of three forms: frozen whole blood, isolated PBMCs, or DNA extracted from either of those sample types. What the work shows at the level of the full study, not this receptor alone: Clinical and demographic metadata were provided uncurated, with the amount varying by source and participant.

The CDR3 spans 15 residues, from the cysteine through the phenylalanine. The only DNA kept is the CDR3, 45 bases in frame from the first base. From a lookup of the germline V gene (reference sequence), CDR1 and CDR2 are GTSNPN and SVGIG. Ends trimmed: V by 2 bases, J by 3 bases; bases unmatched to a gene: 2. The chain couples TRBV30 to TRBJ2-3; 13 nucleotides in the junction match TRBD2. Sequencing was performed on peripheral blood. The sequence was obtained from a woman aged 55-69 years with acute or convalescent COVID-19. The DNA is TGTGCCTGGAGTTTGGGACTAGCGGGAACAGATACGCAGTATTTT. It codes for CAWSLGLAGTDTQYF.